This T cell receptor beta chain was profiled in a study of blood T cell repertoires in COVID-19. Across the study: From the United States, Italy and Spain came samples of acute and convalescent COVID-19. PBMCs, B-cell-depleted T cells, or T cells were the source of the cDNA or gDNA that made up the material.

As processed by the authors: Nucleated cell counts were estimated from reference gene primer amplification. TCRdb's table, derived via immunoSEQ multiplex PCR, lists solely in-frame clones and lacks some. V and J calls and clone size follow that table, whereas D and trimming were derived from the DNA. The sample consists of roughly 140,000 clones, roughly 87% of them appearing once. Source material: peripheral blood. The receptor comes from a woman aged 60 to 75 with active or convalescent COVID-19.

This CDR3 is CASSLSESYGYTF. The DNA of the CDR3 is TGTGCCAGCAGTCTCAGCGAATCTTATGGCTACACCTTC. The chain joins TRBV6-2 or TRBV6-3 to TRBJ1-2; D is unclear. The germline gives CDR1 MNHEY, CDR2 SVGEGT. Trimming took 5 bases from V and 5 from J, leaving 12 bases between them. The CDR3 is 13 amino acids.